This T cell receptor (beta chain) emerged from a study of graft-versus-host responses after intestinal transplantation. Study-wide background: Among the recipients, transplants were multivisceral, liver-intestinal, or isolated intestinal. All recipients got anti-thymocyte globulin induction, then tacrolimus and steroids for 2 to 4 years.

From germline, CDR1 is MGHRA and CDR2 YSYEKL. CDR3 size: 15 residues. V lost 4 bases and J lost 10; bases outside the gene matches: 8. Method: immunoSEQ multiplex PCR; TCRdb's copy keeps in-frame clones and lacks some. Here the sample spans tens of thousands of clones, around 91% being singletons. Study conclusions and caveats: Early declines in HvG clones that occurred post-transplant were associated with peak circulating GvH clone levels. Among recipient marrow samples, GvH clones were found; some appeared first in ileum or blood.

Concerning this clone: Antigen unknown.

The sample in question was PBMCs, obtained about 120 days after intestinal transplantation. The chain has TRBV4-1 and TRBJ1-6, with 9 bases lining up with TRBD1. This clonotype was obtained from a human patient who received an intestinal transplant, so some T cells may come from the graft donor. This CDR3 is CASSLGQGASSPLHF. The CDR3 region has the DNA TGCGCCAGCAGCCTGGGACAGGGTGCAAGCTCACCCCTCCACTTT.